The T cell receptor beta chain under discussion was sequenced for a study of T cell responses to AZD1222 COVID-19 vaccine. Second-dose recipients at about 4 or about 12 weeks were treated as one pooled group. In regard to this clone: Its cognate antigen is unknown.

Whole-study results and caveats: Spike-specific TCR breadth and depth both grew after two AZD1222 doses. Regions left unmutated in variants are reportedly the target of nearly half of spike-specific TCRs. Along spike, vaccine-associated CD4 TCRs were found throughout, with dominance at 160-218 and 743-854.

The germline V and J ends were trimmed by 0 bases and 9 bases, with 13 bases remaining between them. The CDR3 is 13 residues long. The germline gives CDR1 SQVTM, CDR2 ANQGSEA. The protocol was immunoSEQ multiplex PCR, while the TCRdb copy is restricted to in-frame clones and leaves out a portion. The table lists about 150,000 clones, more than 75% of them singletons. The clonotype was recovered from an adult who received the AZD1222 COVID-19 vaccine. The sequenced sample was peripheral blood, obtained 28 days after the second AZD1222 dose. The rearrangement joins TRBV29-1 to TRBJ2-3; D remains unclear. The CDR3 is CSVEDQAGLTQYF. The CDR3 coding sequence is TGCAGCGTTGAAGATCAGGCCGGGCTAACGCAGTATTTT.